This TCR beta chain was sequenced for a study of molecular identifiers for immune sequencing clone quantification. Study-wide context: Naive CD8 cell RNA, from roughly 21,000 or 96,000 cells, was split five ways in replicates, with four sequenced.

This clonotype was seen ten or more times. TCRdb passed the PCR reads through MiXCR, listing each CDR3 protein once. The sample yields around 460,000 distinct CDR3 sequences, roughly a fifth seen once. The TCR was taken from a human donor in good health. Some libraries in this study had Jurkat cell RNA spiked in. Sequencing was done on a sample of naive CD8+ T cells from blood, with Jurkat cell RNA spiked in. Subset meaning: FACS-sorted CD8+CD4-CCR7+CD45RA+ naive T cells.

CDR3 sequence (DNA): TGCGCCAGCAGCCAAGATCAGGTCACGGGGGAGCAGTACTTC. It encodes CASSQDQVTGEQYF. V is TRBV4-1 and J is TRBJ2-7; tentative D call: TRBD2 (5 bases). Looked up from germline, CDR1 is MGHRA and CDR2 is YSYEKL. V was cut by 0 bases and J by 7 bases, with 13 bases left in between. The CDR3 runs 14 residues.